The next 29 T cell receptor beta chains were all read from a single sample in a study of blood T cells in healthy people across ages. Sample-barcoded 5' priming and a J-beta primer mix drove a second PCR of about 7 to 11 cycles. TCRdb analysed the 5' RACE reads with MiXCR anew, one entry per CDR3 protein. The sample lists fewer than 950,000 distinct CDR3 sequences, about 53% occurring once. Sequencing was performed on blood. These receptors all stem from an older man in good health.

There are a few counts of this clonotype. The J gene is TRBJ2-1, the V gene TRBV20-1, with 9 bases that match TRBD1. The V segment lost 1 base and the J segment 6 bases; nucleotides outside the gene matches: 4. CDR1 is DFQATT, CDR2 SNEGSKA, per germline (reference sequence). The CDR3 totals 14 residues. Here the CDR3 reads CSARVQGAPNEQFF. CDR3 DNA sequence: TGCAGTGCTAGAGTACAGGGGGCCCCCAATGAGCAGTTCTTC.

The rearrangement links TRBV7-9 to TRBJ2-1; 11 bases align to TRBD2. CDR3 length: 17 residues. Germline-derived CDR1 and CDR2 are SEHNR and FQNEAQ (reference sequence). With 1 base clipped from V and 4 bases from J, the junction kept 6 bases outside the gene matches. The CDR3 coding sequence is TGTGCCAGCAGCTTAGAACTAGCGGGAGAGTCTTACAATGAGCAGTTCTTC. The encoded protein is CASSLELAGESYNEQFF.

This clonotype showed up just a few times. Being one base from a much bigger clone, this may be a read error. V and J are TRBV2 and TRBJ2-5, with D possibly being TRBD2 (6 bases). This CDR3 is built from 13 residues. The V gene's germline CDR1 is SNHLY and CDR2 FYNNEI. The ends were cut back, 6 bases at V and 13 bases at J, with 21 bases in the middle. For the CDR3, the DNA is TGTGCCAGCAGACGGGACTCCCAAGGAAGGGGGTACTTC. Residues: CASRRDSQGRGYF. Combining the CDR3 with reference TRBV2 and TRBJ2-5 gives the whole variable domain EPEVTQTPSHQVTQMGQEVILRCVPISNHLYFYWYRQILGQKVEFLVSFYNNEISEKSEIFDDQFSVERPDGSNFTLKIRSTKLEDSAMYFCASRRDSQGRGYFGPGTRLLVL.

V and J are TRBV14 and TRBJ2-6, with a weak D call TRBD1 (6 bases). In germline, CDR1 is SGHDN, CDR2 FVKESK. This CDR3 region has 20 residues. Trimming took off 0 bases at V and 0 bases at J, with 18 bases between the two ends. The CDR3 reads CASSQDRSRGPTSGANVLTF. CDR3 nucleotides: TGTGCCAGCAGCCAAGATCGGTCCAGGGGACCAACCTCTGGGGCCAACGTCCTGACTTTC.

The chain uses TRBV6-5 and TRBJ1-2; 8 nucleotides agree with TRBD1. Per germline, CDR1 MNHEY and CDR2 SVGAGI. The CDR3 is 15 amino acids. With V trimmed by 0 bases and J by 8 bases, 8 bases remained unmatched. CDR3 region: CASSYSPGGMGGYTF. The CDR3 region has the DNA TGTGCCAGCAGTTACTCGCCAGGGGGCATGGGCGGCTACACCTTC.

Only a few counts were recorded for this clonotype. This rearrangement joins TRBV20-1 to TRBJ1-2; TRBD1 aligns across 9 bases. The V and J ends lost 1 base and 6 bases, in that order; junction bases with no gene match: 6. Germline loops: CDR1 DFQATT, CDR2 SNEGSKA (reference sequence). The CDR3 spans 14 residues. CDR3 bases: TGCAGTGCTAGAGCCGGGGACAGGGAAGATGGCTACACCTTC. It specifies CSARAGDREDGYTF.

This clonotype showed up just a few times. The chain links TRBV7-4 to TRBJ1-5; D not resolved. The CDR3 sequence is 16 residues long. Trimming shortened V by 5 bases and J by 0 bases, and 14 bases separated the two germline ends. Germline CDR1 and CDR2: SGHVT and SQSDAQ. The DNA of the CDR3 is TGTGCCAGCAGCCCTGACCCCCAGGCTAGCAATCAGCCCCAGCATTTT. Residues: CASSPDPQASNQPQHF.

V usage is TRBV20-1 and J usage is TRBJ1-2, with 9 bases matching TRBD1. The germline V gene has CDR1 DFQATT and CDR2 SNEGSKA (reference sequence). The CDR3 totals 11 residues. V was clipped by 5 bases and J by 6 bases; unmatched bases: 1. This CDR3 is CSAGQGNGYTF. DNA of the CDR3: TGCAGTGCTGGACAGGGGAATGGCTACACCTTC.

The chain recombines TRBV10-3 with TRBJ2-7; 10 bases are shared with TRBD2. Germline CDR1 and CDR2: ENHRY and SYGVKD. The CDR3 totals 16 residues. V dropped 2 bases and J dropped 5; count of bases not matched to a gene: 9. CDR3 loop: CAISEKASGSYNEQYF. The CDR3 region has the DNA TGTGCCATCAGTGAGAAGGCTAGCGGGAGTTACAACGAGCAGTACTTC.

This clonotype occurred a few times. This chain uses TRBV7-3 with TRBJ2-3; no firm D call. The germline V and J ends were trimmed by 2 bases and 4 bases, with 4 bases remaining between them. CDR3 length: 12 residues. Looked up from germline, CDR1 is SGHTA and CDR2 is FQGTGA. CDR3 amino acids: CASSLRPDTQYF. The CDR3 bases are TGTGCCAGCAGCTTACGGCCAGATACGCAGTATTTT.

V usage is TRBV2 and J usage is TRBJ2-1; D may be TRBD1 or TRBD2 (5 bases each). V was trimmed by 6 bases and J by 1 base, leaving 13 bases between them. From germline, CDR1 is SNHLY and CDR2 FYNNEI. The CDR3 sequence is 15 residues long. The CDR3, as DNA: TGTGCCAGCAGCTTCGAGGGGCGGTCCTACAATGAGCAGTTCTTC. Its translation: CASSFEGRSYNEQFF. The whole variable domain, remainder taken from reference TRBV2 and TRBJ2-1, is EPEVTQTPSHQVTQMGQEVILRCVPISNHLYFYWYRQILGQKVEFLVSFYNNEISEKSEIFDDQFSVERPDGSNFTLKIRSTKLEDSAMYFCASSFEGRSYNEQFFGPGTRLTVL.

This rearrangement joins TRBV7-6 to TRBJ2-7; 9 bases are shared with TRBD1. CDR1 is SGHVS, CDR2 FNYEAQ, per germline. The CDR3 covers 14 residues. With V trimmed by 3 bases and J by 5 bases, 5 bases remained unmatched. The CDR3 protein is CASSFRGQGDEQYF. As DNA, the CDR3 is TGTGCCAGCAGCTTTCGGGGACAGGGAGACGAGCAGTACTTC.

The J gene is TRBJ2-4, the V gene TRBV5-1; D unresolved. Germline CDR1 and CDR2: SGHRS and YFSETQ. The CDR3 consists of 14 residues. V was trimmed by 0 bases and J by 0 bases, leaving 4 bases between them. The CDR3 is CASSLEVAKNIQYF. The CDR3 bases are TGCGCCAGCAGCTTGGAAGTAGCCAAAAACATTCAGTACTTC.

J is TRBJ2-5 and V is TRBV27, with D perhaps matching TRBD1 (5 bases). The CDR3 is 16 amino acids. Germline values: CDR1 MNHEY, CDR2 SMNVEV (reference sequence). Trimming removed 4 bases from V and 0 bases from J, with 15 bases in between. The CDR3 reads CASSSSTAGYQETQYF. DNA of the CDR3: TGTGCCAGCAGTTCGTCAACTGCAGGGTACCAAGAGACCCAGTACTTC.

This chain's CDR3 is CASSLNGGTGQFF. In nucleotides, the CDR3 is TGTGCCAGCTCACTTAATGGCGGGACAGGGCAGTTCTTC. J is TRBJ2-1 and V is TRBV18, with 8 bases fitting TRBD1. V was pared by 4 bases and J by 12 bases, with 8 bases of the junction left unmatched. The length of the CDR3 is 13 residues. Germline CDR1 reads KGHSH; CDR2 reads LQKENI.

In this sample, this clonotype turned up a few times. Its ends do not fully match the called genes, so a read error is possible. The rearrangement joins TRBV7-2 to TRBJ1-2, with a weak D call TRBD1 (6 bases). CDR1 and CDR2 (germline): SGHTA, FQGNSA. The CDR3 runs 13 residues. CDR3 loop: CASSFRDNSGYTF. The CDR3 bases are TGTGCCAGCAGCTTCCGGGACAACTCTGGCTACACCTTC.

This CDR3 reads CSVAPGQDTDTQYF. CDR3 nucleotides: TGCAGCGTCGCTCCGGGACAGGACACAGATACGCAGTATTTT. This chain connects TRBV29-1 to TRBJ2-3, with TRBD1 matching 8 bases. V lost 6 bases and J lost 2; bases outside the gene matches: 7. The CDR3 totals 14 residues. Germline values: CDR1 SQVTM, CDR2 ANQGSEA.

The rearrangement links TRBV12-3 or TRBV12-4 to TRBJ2-4; D gene uncertain. The J call may be wrong; the DNA end is better matched by TRBJ2-7. The CDR3 contains 15 residues. In DNA form, the CDR3 reads TGTGCCAGCAGTTTATTCGGAGACATCTCCTACGAGCAGTACTTC. Protein: CASSLFGDISYEQYF.

V and J are TRBV27 and TRBJ2-7; D is perhaps TRBD1 or TRBD2 (5 bases each). V was clipped by 6 bases and J by 2 bases, with 14 bases between them. The CDR3 extends over 14 amino acids. The germline CDR1 and CDR2 sequences are MNHEY and SMNVEV (reference sequence). CDR3 sequence (DNA): TGTGCCAGCAGCCGCCGGGACGCAACCTACGAGCAGTACTTC. This gives the protein CASSRRDATYEQYF.

This chain connects TRBV4-3 to TRBJ2-3; possibly TRBD1 or TRBD2 for D (7 bases each). Deletions cut 0 bases from V and 3 bases from J, with 19 bases between. The CDR3 totals 18 residues. The germline CDR1 and CDR2 sequences are LGHNA and YSLEER. CDR3 sequence reads: CASSQDSARGGWTDTQYF. The CDR3 DNA follows: TGCGCCAGCAGCCAAGATTCGGCCAGGGGGGGGTGGACAGATACGCAGTATTTT.

The chain uses TRBV12-3 or TRBV12-4 and TRBJ2-7; 7 positions match TRBD1. The CDR3 consists of 14 residues. The trim removed 5 bases at V and 5 bases at J, leaving 9 bases unmatched. The CDR3 nucleotides are TGTGCCAGCAGTCCTGACAGGGCGTACCACGAGCAGTACTTC. Translation gives CASSPDRAYHEQYF.

This clonotype has more than one count but fewer than ten. The chain has TRBV6-6 and TRBJ2-3, with no clear D. This CDR3 region has 14 residues. CDR1 and CDR2 (germline): MNHNY, SVGAGI (reference sequence). Trimming removed 5 bases from V and 14 bases from J, with 23 bases in between. This CDR3 is CASSHTGVGRYAYF. CDR3 DNA: TGTGCCAGCAGTCATACGGGTGTGGGCAGATACGCGTATTTT.

The rearrangement links TRBV23-1 to TRBJ1-2; D is unresolved. TRBV23-1 is placed among ORFs of uncertain function. Trimming cost V 5 bases and J 4 bases, with 17 bases left between them. The CDR3 is made up of 15 amino acids. The CDR3 loop is CASSSPKRRIYGYTF. The CDR3 nucleotides are TGCGCCAGCAGTTCCCCCAAGAGACGGATCTATGGCTACACCTTC.

The chain employs TRBV3-1 and TRBJ2-7; TRBD1 aligns across 9 bases. Germline V gene lookup returns CDR1 LGHDT and CDR2 YNNKEL (reference sequence). Trimming cost V 0 bases and J 5 bases; bases outside gene matches: 5. CDR3 length equals 15 residues. The CDR3 region has the DNA TGTGCCAGCAGCCAAGATGGGGGACAGGGTAACGAGCAGTACTTC. It encodes CASSQDGGQGNEQYF.

This clonotype was observed a handful of times. The rearrangement links TRBV27 to TRBJ2-3; a possible D gene is TRBD1 (5 bases). Trimming removed 7 bases from V and 5 bases from J, with 13 bases in between. Germline CDR1 is MNHEY and CDR2 is SMNVEV (reference sequence). This CDR3 contains 13 residues. CDR3 amino acids: CASTPLGVDTQYF. The DNA for the CDR3 is TGTGCCAGCACCCCCTTAGGGGTAGATACGCAGTATTTT.

The genes are TRBV28 and TRBJ2-4, with TRBD1 identical over 7 bases. The J call may be wrong; the DNA end is better matched by TRBJ2-7. The V gene's germline CDR1 is MDHEN and CDR2 SYDVKM. CDR3 length: 15 residues. The CDR3 coding sequence is TGTGCCAGCAGTACAAGACAGGGTTTTACCTACGAGCAGTACTTC. This gives the protein CASSTRQGFTYEQYF.

This clonotype was counted only a few times. The chain links TRBV3-1 to TRBJ1-6, with 11 bases aligning to TRBD1. The junction had 8 bases not matched to a gene; V was cut back by 3 bases and J by 10 bases. This CDR3 has 16 residues. The V gene's germline CDR1 is LGHDT and CDR2 YNNKEL (reference sequence). This CDR3 reads CASSQGDRGYGSPLHF. For the CDR3, the DNA is TGTGCCAGCAGCCAGGGGGACAGGGGGTATGGGTCACCCCTCCACTTT.

The CDR3 loop is CSVEGSGAGIGTQYF. In DNA, the CDR3 is TGCAGCGTCGAGGGGTCCGGGGCCGGGATTGGGACCCAGTACTTC. The genes are TRBV29-1 and TRBJ2-5; tentatively, D is TRBD1 or TRBD2 (5 bases each). The germline gives CDR1 SQVTM, CDR2 ANQGSEA. Trimming removed 6 bases at V and 7 bases at J, with 24 bases between. This CDR3 is 15 amino acids long.

As regards this clonotype: Compared with germline, one end of the junction differs, possibly owing to a read error. The CDR3 DNA sequence: TGTGCCAGCAGTCCCACAGGGGATACGCGGTATTTT. Its translation is CASSPTGDTRYF. The chain carries TRBV6-2 or TRBV6-3 and TRBJ2-3, with 7 bases identical to TRBD1. The CDR3 runs 12 residues. CDR1 is MNHEY, CDR2 SVGEGT, per germline.